These 20 T cell receptor beta chains were all obtained from the same sample, sequenced in a study of T cells in Graves' hyperthyroidism and ophthalmopathy. Regions amplified from RNA transcripts were the TCR beta CDR3 regions. Researchers ran a first-round RT-PCR on the TCR CDR3 using the HTBI primer set. A single record per CDR3 protein comes from TCRdb applying MiXCR to the multiplex PCR reads. Of 89,000 or so distinct CDR3 sequences in the sample, roughly 37% were seen once. The sample consisted of peripheral blood or thyroid tissue (not recorded which). These receptor sequences come from a woman in her twenties or thirties with Graves' hyperthyroidism.

This clonotype was seen ten or more times. V and J are TRBV7-2 and TRBJ2-5; possibly TRBD1 or TRBD2 for D (5 bases each). CDR3 length: 15 residues. V was cut by 7 bases and J by 4 bases, with 19 bases left in between. Germline assignment: CDR1 SGHTA and CDR2 FQGNSA. CDR3 nucleotides: TGTGCCAGCACCCAGGGAGTTATGAGGGGAGAGACCCAGTACTTC. Its translation is CASTQGVMRGETQYF.

V and J are TRBV14 and TRBJ2-5, with 8 nucleotides matching TRBD2. From germline, CDR1 is SGHDN and CDR2 FVKESK. V lost 2 bases and J lost 5; bases outside the gene matches: 4. The CDR3 extends over 14 amino acids. The CDR3 nucleotides are TGTGCCAGCAGCCAACGTCTAGCGGGCGAGACCCAGTACTTC. Translated, it gives CASSQRLAGETQYF.

This clonotype came up many times. This chain links TRBV12-3 or TRBV12-4 with TRBJ2-2; TRBD1 or TRBD2 may be the D gene (6 bases each). V lost 5 bases and J 0 bases, leaving 10 bases between the germline ends. The CDR3 runs 15 residues. The CDR3 loop reads CASSLGGANTGELFF. The CDR3 region has the DNA TGTGCCAGCAGTCTGGGGGGCGCGAACACCGGGGAGCTGTTTTTT.

Concerning this clonotype: A much larger clone lies a single base off, so this may be a read error. V usage is TRBV7-9 and J usage is TRBJ1-1; 9 nucleotides match TRBD1. From germline, CDR1 is SEHNR and CDR2 FQNEAQ (reference sequence). There are 19 residues in the CDR3. Trimming cost V 2 bases and J 4 bases; bases outside gene matches: 17. CDR3 region: CASSLPIVPGQGWGTEAFF. DNA of the CDR3: TGTGCCAGCAGCTTACCAATAGTCCCGGGACAGGGATGGGGCACTGAAGCTTTCTTT.

The gene calls are TRBV13 and TRBJ1-2; no clear D gene. The V end lost 4 bases, the J end lost 8 bases, and 5 bases lay between the germline ends. Germline V gene data show CDR1 as PRHDT and CDR2 as FYEKMQ (reference sequence). The CDR3 has 10 amino acids. CDR3 nucleotide sequence: TGTGCCAGCAGCTCCCAGGGCTACACCTTC. This translates into CASSSQGYTF.

This clonotype was recorded many times. The gene calls are TRBV5-1 and TRBJ1-1; D perhaps matches TRBD1 (6 bases). The CDR3 runs to 14 residues. V dropped 0 bases and J dropped 4 bases, with 10 bases sitting between them. Germline V gene data show CDR1 as SGHRS and CDR2 as YFSETQ. In DNA form, the CDR3 reads TGCGCCAGCAGCTTGGACAGGGCCCCCACTGAAGCTTTCTTT. Its protein is CASSLDRAPTEAFF.

This clonotype has at least ten counts. The chain employs TRBV7-8 and TRBJ2-7, with 13 bases aligning to TRBD2. With V trimmed by 1 base and J by 2 bases, 2 bases remained unmatched. The CDR3 is made up of 16 amino acids. Germline loops: CDR1 SGHVS, CDR2 FQNEAQ. Here the CDR3 reads CASSLELAGGTYEQYF. For the CDR3, the DNA is TGTGCCAGCAGCTTAGAACTAGCGGGAGGGACCTACGAGCAGTACTTC. The full variable domain, with the rest looked up from reference TRBV7-8 and TRBJ2-7, is GAGVSQSPRYKVAKRGQDVALRCDPISGHVSLFWYQQALGQGPEFLTYFQNEAQLDKSGLPSDRFFAERPEGSVSTLKIQRTQQEDSAVYLCASSLELAGGTYEQYFGPGTRLTVT.

CDR3 bases: TGCAGTGGCAAGACTAGCGGGATCGAGCAGTACTTC. Amino acids: CSGKTSGIEQYF. The V call is TRBV20-1, the J call TRBJ2-7; 11 bases agree with TRBD2. Germline trimming cut 7 bases from V and 6 bases from J; bases unmatched to any gene: 5. Germline values: CDR1 DFQATT, CDR2 SNEGSKA (reference sequence). The CDR3 contains 12 residues.

A note on this clonotype: The final CDR3 position lacks the conserved phenylalanine or tryptophan, pointing to a likely read error. V and J are TRBV2 and TRBJ2-5; D gene unclear. The CDR3 is 13 residues long. Germline V gene data show CDR1 as SNHLY and CDR2 as FYNNEI. DNA of the CDR3: TGTGCCAGCTTCTCTTGGTCACAAGGGACCCAGTACCTC. Translation gives CASFSWSQGTQYL.

This clonotype was seen repeatedly, ten times or more. The chain employs TRBV2 and TRBJ2-3; maybe TRBD1 (5 bases). The CDR3 length is 12 residues. CDR1 is SNHLY, CDR2 FYNNEI, per germline. V lost 5 bases and J 5 bases, leaving 8 bases between the germline ends. Here the CDR3 DNA reads TGTGCCAGCAGTAAAGACAGAGATACGCAGTATTTT. Translating it yields CASSKDRDTQYF.

The table lists this clonotype with a few counts. The gene calls are TRBV28 and TRBJ2-7, with 8 bases fitting TRBD2. The germline gives CDR1 MDHEN, CDR2 SYDVKM. V lost 9 bases and J lost 2; bases outside the gene matches: 9. The CDR3 contains 14 residues. CDR3: CASARGGSTYEQYF. CDR3 in DNA: TGTGCCAGTGCCCGGGGGGGGTCTACCTACGAGCAGTACTTC.

This clonotype was counted between two and nine times. This chain joins TRBV20-1 and TRBJ1-5; no firm D call. The V gene lost 6 bases and the J gene lost 5 bases, with 14 bases spanning the gap. Germline CDR1 reads DFQATT; CDR2 reads SNEGSKA (reference sequence). The CDR3 is 13 residues long. The CDR3 loop is CSARPGRDQPQHF. The CDR3 DNA is TGCAGTGCAAGGCCCGGGAGGGATCAGCCCCAGCATTTT.

This clonotype occurred once. The chain recombines TRBV5-6 with TRBJ2-7; D is perhaps TRBD1 (8 bases). Germline V gives CDR1 SGHDT, CDR2 YYEEEE. The CDR3 runs to 15 residues. Trimming pared 4 bases from V and 5 bases from J, leaving 19 bases between. As DNA, the CDR3 is TGTGCCAGCAGCATCGACAGGGGAGGGAGAAACGAGCAGTACTTC. Translating gives CASSIDRGGRNEQYF.

This clonotype was detected many times. Since a much larger clone is just one base distant, this may be a read error. V gene TRBV29-1 combines with J gene TRBJ1-2; D possibly corresponds to TRBD1 (6 bases). The germline V gene has CDR1 SQVTM and CDR2 ANQGSEA. The length of the CDR3 is 13 residues. Between the trimmed V and J ends, which lost 3 bases and 8 bases, there was a span of 16 bases. CDR3 protein: CSVDRDTLGGYTF. DNA of the CDR3: TGCAGCGTTGATCGGGACACCCTTGGAGGCTACACCTTC.

This chain links TRBV12-3 or TRBV12-4 with TRBJ1-4; the D is unclear. The CDR3 has 12 amino acids. Trimming took off 3 bases at V and 8 bases at J, with 7 bases between the two ends. The CDR3 nucleotides read TGTGCCAGCAGTTTCCAAAGGGAAAAACTGTTTTTT. It translates to CASSFQREKLFF.

V usage is TRBV11-2 and J usage is TRBJ2-2; D uncertain. The germline V gene has CDR1 SGHAT and CDR2 FQNNGV. CDR3 length: 11 amino acids. Between the trimmed V and J ends, which lost 1 base and 9 bases, there was a span of 3 bases. The CDR3 is CASSLGWELFF. CDR3 sequence (DNA): TGTGCCAGCAGCTTAGGGTGGGAGCTGTTTTTT. The variable domain in full, with the rest retrieved from reference TRBV11-2 and TRBJ2-2, is EAGVAQSPRYKIIEKRQSVAFWCNPISGHATLYWYQQILGQGPKLLIQFQNNGVVDDSQLPKDRFSAERLKGVDSTLKIQPAKLEDSAVYLCASSLGWELFFGEGSRLTVL.

This clonotype occurred many times. One base away lies a much larger clone, so this may be a sequencing read error. The chain is built from TRBV7-2 and TRBJ2-5, with D unresolved. Looked up from germline, CDR1 is SGHTA and CDR2 is FQGNSA. This CDR3 is 13 amino acids long. CDR3 amino acids: CAGSLWVLETQYF. The CDR3 DNA reads TGTGCCGGCAGCTTGTGGGTTCTGGAGACCCAGTACTTC.

The V and J genes are TRBV10-3 and TRBJ2-5; TRBD2 matches at 11 bases. The CDR3 length is 15 residues. Trimming removed 4 bases from V and 1 base from J; junction bases left unmatched: 2. CDR1 ENHRY and CDR2 SYGVKD come from the germline V gene. CDR3 in DNA: TGTGCCATCAGTGGCGGACTAGCGGGCCAAGAGACCCAGTACTTC. Its translation: CAISGGLAGQETQYF.

This clonotype was found many times. The V gene is TRBV6-1, the J gene TRBJ2-7; 7 nucleotides line up with TRBD1. The CDR3 has 14 amino acids. V lost 2 bases to trimming and J lost 3 bases; unmatched junction nucleotides: 4. Germline V gene data show CDR1 as MNHNS and CDR2 as SASEGT. The CDR3 here is CASSEFPGGYEQYF. CDR3 DNA: TGTGCCAGCAGTGAATTTCCAGGGGGCTACGAGCAGTACTTC.

This clonotype was seen at least ten times. The chain uses TRBV18 and TRBJ1-1; D is ambiguous. Germline V gene sequence: CDR1 KGHSH, CDR2 LQKENI. The ends were cut back, 1 base at V and 3 bases at J, with 6 bases in the middle. There are 13 residues in the CDR3. CDR3 in DNA: TGTGCCAGCTCACCACTGCCCGACACTGAAGCTTTCTTT. It yields the protein CASSPLPDTEAFF.